This paragraph reports one TCR beta chain. The antigen remains unidentified. Each TRB amplification used about 220-500 ng of genomic DNA from blood. The entry originates in a study of T and B cells in COVID-19 patients. At the level of the study: COVID-19 patients gave peripheral blood either during active infection or after recovery. In the active-infection cohort, about 90% of the roughly 20 patients had comorbidities linked to unfavorable COVID-19 outcome. Of about 20 active-infection patients, roughly eleven were critically ill with mechanical ventilation or extracorporeal membrane oxygenation.

BIOMED2 TRB-A/B primer pools were used in multiplex TRB PCR. TCRdb processed the multiplex PCR reads anew with MiXCR; each CDR3 protein has one entry. The sample records about 1,100 distinct CDR3 sequences, over 15% being singletons. Study findings and constraints: Sorted SARS-CoV-2-responsive or tetramer+ T cells and CD4+, regulatory and CD8+ subsets were not yet sequenced.

This CDR3 has 14 residues. Germline CDR1 reads LNHDA; CDR2 reads SQIVND (reference sequence). The V gene end was trimmed by 3 bases and the J gene end by 6 bases; junction bases not matched to a gene: 7. The sequencing input was blood. The sequence came from a human donor with active COVID-19. V and J are TRBV19 and TRBJ1-2; 7 bases map to TRBD1. For the CDR3, the DNA is TGTGCCAGTAGTATTAGCGGCAGGGGGAATGGCTACACCTTC. It specifies CASSISGRGNGYTF. Combining the CDR3 with reference TRBV19 and TRBJ1-2 gives the whole variable domain DGGITQSPKYLFRKEGQNVTLSCEQNLNHDAMYWYRQDPGQGLRLIYYSQIVNDFQKGDIAEGYSVSREKKESFPLTVTSAQKNPTAFYLCASSISGRGNGYTFGSGTRLTVV.